This T cell receptor beta chain was recovered during a study of T cell responses to AZD1222 COVID-19 vaccine. Study outcomes and limitations: Of spike-specific TCRs, nearly half reportedly target regions left unmutated in variants.

Sequencing used immunoSEQ multiplex PCR; TCRdb keeps in-frame clones, though not all of them. The sample lists 140,000 or so clones; around 89% were seen once. In germline, CDR1 is MDHEN, CDR2 SYDVKM. This CDR3 has 14 amino acids. V lost 4 bases and J lost 6; bases outside the gene matches: 6. Notes on this clone: Antigen unknown.

The rearrangement links TRBV28 to TRBJ1-5; 7 nucleotides agree with TRBD1. The sequencing used peripheral blood, collected on day 0 of AZD1222 vaccination. This receptor was identified in an adult in good health. Here the CDR3 DNA reads TGTGCCAGCAGTTCAACAGGGGTCGGTCAGCCCCAGCATTTT. Its protein product is CASSSTGVGQPQHF.